Described below is a single T cell receptor (beta chain) sequence and its context. The clone's antigen remains unknown. Per-base qualities were not stored, and no clone one base away is much larger. TCRbeta CDR3 regions were amplified from genomic DNA by means of the immunoSEQ Assay, a bias-controlled multiplex PCR. Per the authors' processing: The number of nucleated cells in each sample was estimated by amplification of reference gene primers within the assay. To quantify the absolute abundance of each unique TCRbeta CDR3 rearrangement, sequence reads were collapsed and filtered. Productive Simpson clonality was computed per sample as the square root of Simpson's diversity index over productive rearrangements. The source is immuneACCESS, and TCRdb retained only in-frame sequences with V and J called. Part of the clones is not carried over; for the studies checked, unresolved V genes explain less than half of this, and the remainder is unexplained. From that table come the V and J calls and clone size; the DNA was used to work out D and trimming. The sample table shows about 260,000 clones, and approximately 90% are seen once. The top ten clonotypes cover about 3% of the sample.

V loses 0 bases at its end and J loses 6 bases; junction bases beyond the gene matches: 14. CDR1 SGHDT and CDR2 YYEEEE were looked up in the germline V gene. Including cysteine and phenylalanine, the CDR3 has 19 amino acids. CDR3 DNA is the only sequence kept; it has 57 bases, read in frame from the first base. Participants in the prospective study were enrolled through a virtual design, were aged 18 to 89 years, and lived in approximately 25 United States geographic areas. To assign participants to cohorts, the prospective study relied on clinical history that participants themselves reported in a screening survey and a study questionnaire. Exposed participants were defined as having been in contact with someone with a PCR-confirmed or clinician-diagnosed COVID-19 case within 2 weeks of study entry. Mobile phlebotomists in the prospective study collected whole blood, serum and a nasopharyngeal or oropharyngeal swab from every participant. Participants in the prospective study had the option to provide additional blood draws and questionnaires over a 2-month period. Before DNA extraction, blood samples from the prospective study were shipped at room temperature or frozen.

This sample was included in a study of blood T cell repertoires in COVID-19 (TCRdb year 2020). In the study overall: Samples from collaborators originated in the United States, Italy and Spain and spanned both the acute and convalescent phases of COVID-19. The prospective study material was composed of cDNA or gDNA derived from T cells, B-cell-depleted T cells, or PBMCs. Deeply sampled blood TCRbeta repertoires from subjects exposed to, actively infected with, or recovered from COVID-19 were included in the dataset. The repertoires were released in a freely available public database intended as a resource for research on the immune response to SARS-CoV-2. The samples were drawn from two sources: the first 160 participants of the ongoing ImmuneRACE study, and 1,200 or so subjects contributed by 6 global collaborators. Sample metadata almost always included a de-identified subject ID, COVID-19 status, age in years and sex. Where available, HLA class I and class II types were obtained from metadata supplied by the sample provider rather than from assay-based typing.

The study at large found these results: Clinical and demographic metadata were provided uncurated, with the amount varying by source and participant.

The TCR originated in a man aged 35-49 years who had been exposed to COVID-19. Sequenced sample: PBMCs or T cells enriched from blood (not recorded which). The chain uses TRBV5-6 and TRBJ2-7; 14 middle bases align to TRBD2. The DNA reads TGTGCCAGCAGCTTGGCCGGGACTAGCGGGAGTGGTAAAGTGGGCGAGCAGTACTTC. Its coded protein is CASSLAGTSGSGKVGEQYF. The CDR3, completed at both ends by the reference TRBV5-6 and TRBJ2-7 genes, gives the full variable domain DAGVTQSPTHLIKTRGQQVTLRCSPKSGHDTVSWYQQALGQGPQFIFQYYEEEERQRGNFPDRFSGHQFPNYSSELNVNALLLGDSALYLCASSLAGTSGSGKVGEQYFGPGTRLTVT.